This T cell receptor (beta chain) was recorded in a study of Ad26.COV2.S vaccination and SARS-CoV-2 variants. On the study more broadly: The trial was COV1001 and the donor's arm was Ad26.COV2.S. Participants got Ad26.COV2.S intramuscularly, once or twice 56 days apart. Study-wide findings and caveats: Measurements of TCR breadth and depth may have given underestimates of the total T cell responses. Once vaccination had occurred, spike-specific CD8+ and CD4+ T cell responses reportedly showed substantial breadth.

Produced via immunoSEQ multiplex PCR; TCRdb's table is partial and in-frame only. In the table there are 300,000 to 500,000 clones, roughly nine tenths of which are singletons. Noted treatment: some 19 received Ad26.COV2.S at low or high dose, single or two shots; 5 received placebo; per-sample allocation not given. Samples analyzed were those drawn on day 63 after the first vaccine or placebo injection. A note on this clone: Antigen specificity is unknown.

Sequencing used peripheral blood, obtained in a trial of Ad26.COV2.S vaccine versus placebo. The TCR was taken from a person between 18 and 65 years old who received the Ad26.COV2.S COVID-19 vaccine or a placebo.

In DNA, the CDR3 is TGTGCCAGCAGCCCAGGGGGACAGGCAAGCTCTGGGGCCAACGTCCTGACTTTC. Translated, it gives CASSPGGQASSGANVLTF. The V and J genes are TRBV11-2 and TRBJ2-6, with 8 bases that match TRBD1. The J segment lost 0 bases and the V segment lost 5 bases, leaving 9 bases of the junction unmatched. The V gene's germline CDR1 is SGHAT and CDR2 FQNNGV. This CDR3 contains 18 residues.